A single sample gave rise to the 27 T cell receptor beta chains below, sequenced in a study of T-cell memory formation after mild COVID-19. TCRdb re-called the 5' RACE reads with MiXCR, one entry per CDR3 protein. This table has about 470,000 distinct CDR3 sequences, 15% to 20% appearing once. The specimen was PBMCs or a T cell subset sorted from them (not recorded which). The receptors shown here come from an adult woman who had mild COVID-19 (a few samples of this study predate the infection). Cell type and time point are not known.

This clonotype was picked up a small number of times. The rearrangement links TRBV24-1 to TRBJ2-3; 8 positions match TRBD1. Germline V gives CDR1 KGHDR, CDR2 SFDVKD. The ends lost 6 bases at V and 2 bases at J; junction bases unmatched: 9. This CDR3 has 16 amino acids. The CDR3 DNA is TGTGCCACCAGTACCTCGCAGGGGGCCCCCACAGATACGCAGTATTTT. Amino acid sequence: CATSTSQGAPTDTQYF.

This clonotype occurred once. A much bigger clone sits one base away, suggesting this may be a read error. The rearrangement uses TRBV7-8 and TRBJ2-7; maybe TRBD1 (5 bases). Looked up from germline, CDR1 is SGHVS and CDR2 is FQNEAQ. V was pared by 8 bases and J by 4 bases, with 15 bases between. CDR3 length: 13 residues. As DNA, the CDR3 is TGTGCCAGCGGCCTCAGGGTCGGGTACGAGCAGTACTTC. Its protein is CASGLRVGYEQYF.

This clonotype turned up a few times. The rearrangement uses TRBV12-3 or TRBV12-4 and TRBJ1-6; D unresolved. The CDR3 length is 13 residues. V lost 5 bases, J lost 7 bases, and 9 bases lay in between. The CDR3 here is CASSKQRNSPLHF. CDR3 sequence (DNA): TGTGCCAGCAGTAAGCAGAGAAATTCACCCCTCCACTTT.

This clonotype has at least ten counts. V usage is TRBV29-1 and J usage is TRBJ1-5, with TRBD1 identical over 9 bases. The ends lost 7 bases at V and 3 bases at J; junction bases unmatched: 4. The CDR3 is 13 amino acids. Germline V gives CDR1 SQVTM, CDR2 ANQGSEA. CDR3 sequence reads: CSATGGVNQPQHF. The CDR3, as DNA: TGCAGCGCCACAGGGGGCGTCAATCAGCCCCAGCATTTT. The complete variable domain, with remaining parts taken from reference TRBV29-1 and TRBJ1-5, reads SAVISQKPSRDICQRGTSLTIQCQVDSQVTMMFWYRQQPGQSLTLIATANQGSEATYESGFVIDKFPISRPNLTFSTLTVSNMSPEDSSIYLCSATGGVNQPQHFGDGTRLSIL.

V is TRBV5-1 and J is TRBJ2-5, with 7 bases matching TRBD1. The CDR3 consists of 14 residues. Germline CDR1 and CDR2: SGHRS and YFSETQ. Trimming cost V 0 bases and J 5 bases; bases outside gene matches: 4. The CDR3 nucleotides are TGCGCCAGCAGCTTGGTTGAGGGGGCGGAGACCCAGTACTTC. It is translated as CASSLVEGAETQYF. Full variable domain (outside the CDR3, taken from reference TRBV5-1 and TRBJ2-5): KAGVTQTPRYLIKTRGQQVTLSCSPISGHRSVSWYQQTPGQGLQFLFEYFSETQRNKGNFPGRFSGRQFSNSRSEMNVSTLELGDSALYLCASSLVEGAETQYFGPGTRLLVL.

This clonotype occurred a few times. This chain links TRBV5-1 with TRBJ2-1; 8 bases fit TRBD1. Germline assignment: CDR1 SGHRS and CDR2 YFSETQ. CDR3 length: 16 residues. J lost 6 bases, V lost 6 bases, and 14 bases had no gene match. The CDR3 sequence is CASTKLSQGAGNEQFF. As DNA, the CDR3 is TGCGCCAGCACCAAGCTTTCCCAGGGGGCGGGCAATGAGCAGTTCTTC. The whole variable domain, remainder taken from reference TRBV5-1 and TRBJ2-1, is KAGVTQTPRYLIKTRGQQVTLSCSPISGHRSVSWYQQTPGQGLQFLFEYFSETQRNKGNFPGRFSGRQFSNSRSEMNVSTLELGDSALYLCASTKLSQGAGNEQFFGPGTRLTVL.

The sample holds a few counts of this clonotype. The V and J genes are TRBV6-5 and TRBJ2-4, with D perhaps matching TRBD1 (6 bases). Germline loops: CDR1 MNHEY, CDR2 SVGAGI. CDR3 length: 14 residues. The V end was cut by 6 bases, the J end by 6 bases, with 15 bases between. CDR3 nucleotides: TGTGCCAGCAGACAGGGCTCTGGGAGAAACATTCAGTACTTC. It translates to CASRQGSGRNIQYF.

The chain carries TRBV18 and TRBJ2-5; D remains ambiguous. V lost 4 bases and J 4 bases, leaving 13 bases between the germline ends. Germline CDR1 reads KGHSH; CDR2 reads LQKENI. CDR3 length: 14 amino acids. The DNA for the CDR3 is TGTGCCAGCTCACTAACAATTGGACGAGAGACCCAGTACTTC. Translation: CASSLTIGRETQYF.

On this clonotype: Its ends do not fully match the called genes, so a read error is possible. This chain connects TRBV7-2 to TRBJ1-5; D unresolved. CDR1 is SGHTA and CDR2 is FQGNSA in the germline V gene. The CDR3 contains 16 residues. CDR3 in amino acids: CASSLRRLGGNQPQHF. For the CDR3, the DNA is TGTGCAAGCAGCTTAAGGCGCCTTGGGGGCAATCAGCCCCAGCATTTT.

The chain couples TRBV5-1 to TRBJ2-3; 8 nucleotides match TRBD2. Germline CDR1 and CDR2: SGHRS and YFSETQ. CDR3 length: 16 residues. With V trimmed by 6 bases and J by 4 bases, 13 bases remained unmatched. In DNA, the CDR3 is TGCGCCAGCACCCTAGCGGGCGTTCCTCTACCAGATACGCAGTATTTT. It encodes CASTLAGVPLPDTQYF.

V usage is TRBV5-1 and J usage is TRBJ1-3, with D possibly TRBD1 on 5 matching bases. The V gene lost 4 bases and the J gene lost 9 bases, with 17 bases spanning the gap. This CDR3 is 14 amino acids long. CDR1 SGHRS and CDR2 YFSETQ come from the germline V gene. The CDR3 bases are TGCGCCAGCAGCGTCGGGACTCCTGGAGGCACCATATATTTT. Translating gives CASSVGTPGGTIYF.

This clonotype was observed a few times. This chain uses TRBV5-1 with TRBJ2-6; no clear D. The germline V gene encodes CDR1 SGHRS and CDR2 YFSETQ. V shed 7 bases and J shed 4 bases, with 9 bases lying between them. CDR3 length: 13 amino acids. CDR3 DNA: TGCGCCAGCCAAGAGGTAGGGGCCAACGTCCTGACTTTC. Protein product: CASQEVGANVLTF.

The CDR3 loop reads CASSLGTRPYEQYF. As DNA, the CDR3 is TGTGCCAGCAGCTTAGGGACCCGTCCCTACGAGCAGTACTTC. This chain links TRBV7-9 with TRBJ2-7; D unclear. This CDR3 contains 14 residues. V shed 1 base and J shed 2 bases, with 9 bases lying between them. Looked up from germline, CDR1 is SEHNR and CDR2 is FQNEAQ (reference sequence). Complete variable domain (other parts from reference TRBV7-9 and TRBJ2-7): DTGVSQNPRHKITKRGQNVTFRCDPISEHNRLYWYRQTLGQGPEFLTYFQNEAQLEKSRLLSDRFSAERPKGSFSTLEIQRTEQGDSAMYLCASSLGTRPYEQYFGPGTRLTVT.

This clonotype was counted ten times or more. The chain has TRBV20-1 and TRBJ2-1; D not resolved. Germline V gene data show CDR1 as DFQATT and CDR2 as SNEGSKA (reference sequence). This CDR3 spans 12 amino acids. V shed 1 base and J shed 7 bases, with 8 bases lying between them. This CDR3 reads CSARVKDNEQFF. For the CDR3, the DNA is TGCAGTGCTAGAGTTAAGGATAATGAGCAGTTCTTC.

This clonotype has only a few counts. CDR3: CASSLARGVSYEQYF. The CDR3 nucleotides read TGTGCCAGCAGCTTAGCGCGGGGGGTATCCTACGAGCAGTACTTC. The rearrangement joins TRBV7-6 to TRBJ2-7; 8 positions match TRBD2. V shed 0 bases, J shed 1 base, and the junction held 2 bases outside the gene matches. Germline V gives CDR1 SGHVS, CDR2 FNYEAQ. There are 15 residues in the CDR3.

The table lists this clonotype with a few counts. The chain combines TRBV7-2 with TRBJ2-1, with 10 bases fitting TRBD2. The CDR3 runs 14 residues. Germline lookup yields CDR1 SGHTA and CDR2 FQGNSA. V trimming: 5 bases; J trimming: 4 bases; junction bases outside the gene matches: 2. The CDR3 reads CASSKGLAYNEQFF. The CDR3 nucleotides are TGTGCCAGCAGCAAGGGACTAGCGTACAATGAGCAGTTCTTC.

This clonotype showed up many times. V and J are TRBV7-2 and TRBJ2-3; tentatively, D is TRBD2 (6 bases). The CDR3 runs 15 residues. V was trimmed by 5 bases and J by 0 bases, leaving 12 bases between them. Germline V lookup: CDR1 SGHTA, CDR2 FQGNSA. For the CDR3, the DNA is TGTGCCAGCAGCCGCCTAGCGATTAGCACAGATACGCAGTATTTT. It yields the protein CASSRLAISTDTQYF.

The table lists this clonotype with many counts. V and J are TRBV24-1 and TRBJ2-1; 7 nucleotides match TRBD1. CDR1 is KGHDR and CDR2 is SFDVKD in the germline V gene. This CDR3 is built from 16 residues. V shed 4 bases and J 5 bases; nucleotides not matched to a gene: 10. CDR3 region: CATSDLTGPNHNEQFF. The CDR3 DNA is TGTGCCACCAGTGACCTGACAGGGCCTAATCACAATGAGCAGTTCTTC.

V and J are TRBV3-1 and TRBJ2-6; no clear D. Trimming left V 0 bases short and J 2 bases short, with 5 bases between. Germline V gene data show CDR1 as LGHDT and CDR2 as YNNKEL (reference sequence). This CDR3 spans 15 amino acids. The CDR3 region has the DNA TGTGCCAGCAGCCAAGAACTTCCTGGGGCCAACGTCCTGACTTTC. This gives the protein CASSQELPGANVLTF.

This clonotype was counted only a few times. Given a much more abundant clone one base away, this may be a read error. The genes are TRBV9 and TRBJ2-2, with 7 bases lining up with TRBD2. There are 15 residues in the CDR3. Germline CDR1 and CDR2: SGDLS and YYNGEE. The CDR3 reads CASSPRDYRTGELIF. The CDR3 coding sequence is TGTGCCAGCAGCCCCCGGGACTACCGCACCGGGGAGCTGATTTTT.

CDR3 sequence (DNA): TGCGCCAGCAGCCAAGAGGCATTAGGGACCCAGTACTTC. Translating it yields CASSQEALGTQYF. The chain employs TRBV4-3 and TRBJ2-5; D gene ambiguous. CDR1 LGHNA and CDR2 YSLEER come from the germline V gene. CDR3 size: 13 residues. V lost 0 bases and J 7 bases, leaving 9 bases between the germline ends.

The table lists this clonotype with a few counts. The CDR3 DNA reads as TGTGCCAGCGGGGCAGAAAAGGTCCATACGCAGTATTTT. Protein: CASGAEKVHTQYF. The chain joins TRBV7-6 to TRBJ2-3; weak D call: TRBD1 (5 bases). This CDR3 contains 13 residues. Germline lookup yields CDR1 SGHVS and CDR2 FNYEAQ. V lost 8 bases to trimming and J lost 7 bases, with 16 bases between them.

The sample holds a few counts of this clonotype. The gene calls are TRBV6-2 or TRBV6-3 and TRBJ2-7; no reliable D call. Germline loops: CDR1 MNHEY, CDR2 SVGEGT. The V end was cut by 4 bases, the J end by 1 base, with 11 bases between. The CDR3 is 14 amino acids. CDR3 sequence: CASSFLDPSYEQYF. DNA of the CDR3: TGTGCCAGCAGTTTCCTCGACCCATCCTACGAGCAGTACTTC.

This clonotype was observed a handful of times. The V and J genes are TRBV29-1 and TRBJ1-2, with 7 bases matching TRBD1. The trim removed 6 bases at V and 3 bases at J, leaving 7 bases unmatched. Looked up from germline, CDR1 is SQVTM and CDR2 is ANQGSEA. The CDR3 is 13 amino acids. The DNA of the CDR3 is TGCAGCGTCCTACAGGGGACCGACTATGGCTACACCTTC. Protein: CSVLQGTDYGYTF.

The V gene is TRBV4-1, the J gene TRBJ2-7; 7 bases fit TRBD2. The CDR3 loop spans 16 amino acids. The V gene end was trimmed by 1 base and the J gene end by 4 bases; junction bases not matched to a gene: 10. In germline, CDR1 is MGHRA, CDR2 YSYEKL. CDR3 bases: TGCGCCAGCAGCCAAGTCCGGGGGGTGCGGCTTTACGAGCAGTACTTC. Translated: CASSQVRGVRLYEQYF.

The chain couples TRBV5-1 to TRBJ2-1, with D unclear. V was pared by 1 base and J by 5 bases, with 10 bases between. The length of the CDR3 is 14 residues. Germline-derived CDR1 and CDR2 are SGHRS and YFSETQ. The CDR3 is CASSLSAENNEQFF. The DNA for the CDR3 is TGCGCCAGCAGCTTGTCGGCAGAGAACAATGAGCAGTTCTTC.

The rearrangement uses TRBV3-1 and TRBJ2-2; TRBD2 is a possible D gene (5 bases). The V end was cut by 0 bases, the J end by 6 bases, with 11 bases between. CDR1 LGHDT and CDR2 YNNKEL come from the germline V gene (reference sequence). The CDR3 has 15 residues. The CDR3 reads CASSQELAVPGELFF. Here the CDR3 DNA reads TGTGCCAGCAGCCAAGAGCTAGCAGTGCCCGGGGAGCTGTTTTTT.